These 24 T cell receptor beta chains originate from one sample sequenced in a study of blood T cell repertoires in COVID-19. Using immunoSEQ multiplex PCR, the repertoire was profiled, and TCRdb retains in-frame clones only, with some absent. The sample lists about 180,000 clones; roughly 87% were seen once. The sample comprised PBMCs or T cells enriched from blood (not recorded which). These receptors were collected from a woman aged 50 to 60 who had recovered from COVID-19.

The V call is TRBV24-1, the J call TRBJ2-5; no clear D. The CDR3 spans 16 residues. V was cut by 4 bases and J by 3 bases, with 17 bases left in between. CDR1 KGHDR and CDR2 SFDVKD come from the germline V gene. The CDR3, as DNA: TGTGCCACCAGTGACCCTCGGGTCCCCGATAAAGAGACCCAGTACTTC. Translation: CATSDPRVPDKETQYF.

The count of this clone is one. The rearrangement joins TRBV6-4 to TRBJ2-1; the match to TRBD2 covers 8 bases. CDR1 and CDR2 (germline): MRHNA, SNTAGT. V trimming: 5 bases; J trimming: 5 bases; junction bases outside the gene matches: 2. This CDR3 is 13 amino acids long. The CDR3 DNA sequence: TGTGCCAGCAGTCAGCGGGAGAACAATGAGCAGTTCTTC. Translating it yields CASSQRENNEQFF.

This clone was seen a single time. The CDR3 region is CASSDRQNTEAFF. The CDR3 nucleotides read TGCGCCAGCAGTGACCGACAGAACACTGAAGCTTTCTTT. The genes are TRBV10-1 and TRBJ1-1; D unresolved. The CDR3 loop spans 13 amino acids. CDR1 is WNHNN and CDR2 is SYGVQD in the germline V gene (reference sequence). Trimming pared 3 bases from V and 1 base from J, leaving 6 bases between.

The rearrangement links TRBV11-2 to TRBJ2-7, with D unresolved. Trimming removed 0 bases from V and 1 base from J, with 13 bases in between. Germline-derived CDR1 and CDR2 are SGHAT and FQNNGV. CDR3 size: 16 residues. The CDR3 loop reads CASSLDHRRKSYEQYF. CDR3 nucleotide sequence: TGTGCCAGCAGCTTAGATCACCGTAGAAAATCCTACGAGCAGTACTTC. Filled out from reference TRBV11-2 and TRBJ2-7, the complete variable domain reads EAGVAQSPRYKIIEKRQSVAFWCNPISGHATLYWYQQILGQGPKLLIQFQNNGVVDDSQLPKDRFSAERLKGVDSTLKIQPAKLEDSAVYLCASSLDHRRKSYEQYFGPGTRLTVT.

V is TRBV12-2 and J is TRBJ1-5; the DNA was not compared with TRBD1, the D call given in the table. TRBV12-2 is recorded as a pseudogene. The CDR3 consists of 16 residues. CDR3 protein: CASRLSGYRDNQPQHF. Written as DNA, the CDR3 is TGTGCAAGTCGCCTTTCGGGGTACAGGGACAATCAGCCCCAGCATTTT.

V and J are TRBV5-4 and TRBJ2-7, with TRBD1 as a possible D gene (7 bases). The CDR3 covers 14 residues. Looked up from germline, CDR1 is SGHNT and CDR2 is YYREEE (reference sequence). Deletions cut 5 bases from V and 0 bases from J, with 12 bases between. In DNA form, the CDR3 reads TGTGCCAGCAGGCGGGACAGCAGCTCCTACGAGCAGTACTTC. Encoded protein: CASRRDSSSYEQYF.

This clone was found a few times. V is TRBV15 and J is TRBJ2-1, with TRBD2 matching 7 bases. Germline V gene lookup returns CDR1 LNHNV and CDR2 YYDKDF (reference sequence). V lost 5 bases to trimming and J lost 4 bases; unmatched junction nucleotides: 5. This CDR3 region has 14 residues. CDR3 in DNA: TGTGCCACCAGCCCTACGCGGGAGTACAATGAGCAGTTCTTC. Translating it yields CATSPTREYNEQFF.

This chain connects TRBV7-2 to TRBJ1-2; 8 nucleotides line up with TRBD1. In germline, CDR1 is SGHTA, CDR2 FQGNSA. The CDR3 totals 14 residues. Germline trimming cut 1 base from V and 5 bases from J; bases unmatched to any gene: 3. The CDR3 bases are TGTGCCAGCAGCTTAGGACAGGGGAAATATGGCTACACCTTC. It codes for CASSLGQGKYGYTF.

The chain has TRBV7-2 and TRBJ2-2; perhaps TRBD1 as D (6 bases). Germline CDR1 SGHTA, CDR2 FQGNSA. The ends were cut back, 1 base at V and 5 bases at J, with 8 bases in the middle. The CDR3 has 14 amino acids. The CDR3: CASSLVGATGELFF. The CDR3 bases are TGTGCCAGCAGCTTAGTGGGGGCTACCGGGGAGCTGTTTTTT.

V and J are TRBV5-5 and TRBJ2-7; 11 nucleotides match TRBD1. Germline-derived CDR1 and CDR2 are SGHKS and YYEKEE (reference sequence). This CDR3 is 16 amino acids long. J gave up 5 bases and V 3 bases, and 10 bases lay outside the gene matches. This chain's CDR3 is CASSSATGTGGHEQYF. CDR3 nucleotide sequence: TGTGCCAGCAGCTCAGCCACCGGGACAGGGGGTCACGAGCAGTACTTC.

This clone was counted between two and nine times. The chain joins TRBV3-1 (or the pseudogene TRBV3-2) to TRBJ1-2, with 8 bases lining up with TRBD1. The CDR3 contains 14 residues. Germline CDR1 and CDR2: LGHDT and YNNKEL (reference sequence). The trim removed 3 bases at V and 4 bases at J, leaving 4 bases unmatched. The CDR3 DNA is TGTGCCAGCAGCCACAGGGGGCCGGGCTATGGCTACACCTTC. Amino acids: CASSHRGPGYGYTF.

CDR3 protein: CARSGRDRLAGGVKEHF. The CDR3 DNA reads as TGTGCCAGAAGCGGTAGGGATCGACTAGCGGGAGGGGTAAAGGAGCACTTC. This chain links TRBV7-5 with TRBJ2-7; TRBD2, the table's D call, was not compared with the DNA. TRBV7-5 is a known pseudogene. This CDR3 has 17 residues.

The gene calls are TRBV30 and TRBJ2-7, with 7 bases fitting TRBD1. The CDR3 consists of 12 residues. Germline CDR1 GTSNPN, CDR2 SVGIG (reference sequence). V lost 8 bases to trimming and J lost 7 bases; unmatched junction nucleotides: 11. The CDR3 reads CAIKTGTLEQYF. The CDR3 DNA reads TGTGCCATAAAGACAGGGACCTTGGAGCAGTACTTC.

CDR3 residues: CAWDAPAGGTQYF. The CDR3 DNA reads as TGTGCCTGGGATGCCCCAGCGGGGGGCACGCAGTATTTT. V gene TRBV30 combines with J gene TRBJ2-3; 9 nucleotides line up with TRBD2. The CDR3 is 13 residues long. Germline values: CDR1 GTSNPN, CDR2 SVGIG (reference sequence). After removal of 5 bases from V and 9 bases from J, the junction contained 9 bases not matched to a gene.

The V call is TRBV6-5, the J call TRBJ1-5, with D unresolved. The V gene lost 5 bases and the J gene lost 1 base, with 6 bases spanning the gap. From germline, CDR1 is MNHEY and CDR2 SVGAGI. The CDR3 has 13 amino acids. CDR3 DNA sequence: TGTGCCAGCAGTCGGGAGAGCAATCAGCCCCAGCATTTT. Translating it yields CASSRESNQPQHF.

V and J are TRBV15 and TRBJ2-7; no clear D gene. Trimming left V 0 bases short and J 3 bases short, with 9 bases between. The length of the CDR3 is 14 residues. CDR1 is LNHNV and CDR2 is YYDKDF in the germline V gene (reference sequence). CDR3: CATSRERNNYEQYF. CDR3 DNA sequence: TGTGCCACCAGCAGAGAGAGGAACAACTACGAGCAGTACTTC.

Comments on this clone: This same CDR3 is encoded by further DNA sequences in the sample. The CDR3 reads CASSRISTSGRGPSYEQYF. The CDR3 DNA reads as TGTGCCAGCAGCCGAATCTCCACTAGTGGGAGGGGCCCCTCCTACGAGCAGTACTTC. The chain joins TRBV4-2 to TRBJ2-7; 7 positions match TRBD2. Trimming took 4 bases from V and 0 from J; bases not matched to a gene: 18. This CDR3 has 19 residues. Germline V gives CDR1 LGHNA, CDR2 YNFKEQ.

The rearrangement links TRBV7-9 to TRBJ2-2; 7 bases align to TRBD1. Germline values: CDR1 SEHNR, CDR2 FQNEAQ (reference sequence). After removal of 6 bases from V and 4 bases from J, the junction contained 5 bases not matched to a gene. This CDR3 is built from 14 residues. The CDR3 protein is CASRSDRATGELFF. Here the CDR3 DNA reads TGTGCCAGCAGATCCGACAGGGCCACCGGGGAGCTGTTTTTT.

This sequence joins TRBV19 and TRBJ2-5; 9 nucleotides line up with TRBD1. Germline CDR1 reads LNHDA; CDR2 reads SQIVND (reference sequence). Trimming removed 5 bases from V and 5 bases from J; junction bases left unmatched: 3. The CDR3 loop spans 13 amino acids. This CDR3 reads CASSVTGGETQYF. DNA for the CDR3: TGTGCCAGTAGTGTCACAGGGGGCGAGACCCAGTACTTC.

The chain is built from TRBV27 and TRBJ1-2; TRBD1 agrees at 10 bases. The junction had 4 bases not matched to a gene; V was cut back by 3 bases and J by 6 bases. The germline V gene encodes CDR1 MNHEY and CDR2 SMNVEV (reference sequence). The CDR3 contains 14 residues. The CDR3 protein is CASSLTGGADGYTF. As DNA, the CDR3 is TGTGCCAGCAGTTTGACAGGGGGCGCGGATGGCTACACCTTC.

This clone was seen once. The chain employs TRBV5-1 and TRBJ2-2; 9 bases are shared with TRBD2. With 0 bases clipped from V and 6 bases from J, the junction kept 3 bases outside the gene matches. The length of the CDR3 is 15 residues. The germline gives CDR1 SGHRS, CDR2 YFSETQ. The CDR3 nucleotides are TGCGCCAGCAGCTTGGCGACTAGCGGACCCGGGGAGCTGTTTTTT. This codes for CASSLATSGPGELFF.

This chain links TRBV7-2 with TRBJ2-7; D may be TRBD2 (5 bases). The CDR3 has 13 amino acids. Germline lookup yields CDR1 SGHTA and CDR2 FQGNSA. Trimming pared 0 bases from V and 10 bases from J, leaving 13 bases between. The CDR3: CASSLAEDSRQYF. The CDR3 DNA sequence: TGTGCCAGCAGCTTAGCTGAGGACTCGAGACAGTACTTC.

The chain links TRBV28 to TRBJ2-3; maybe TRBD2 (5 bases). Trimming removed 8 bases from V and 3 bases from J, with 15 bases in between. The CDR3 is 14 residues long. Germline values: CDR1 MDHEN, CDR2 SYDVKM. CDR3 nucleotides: TGTGCCAGCGGAACTAGGGAAAGGACAGATACGCAGTATTTT. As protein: CASGTRERTDTQYF.

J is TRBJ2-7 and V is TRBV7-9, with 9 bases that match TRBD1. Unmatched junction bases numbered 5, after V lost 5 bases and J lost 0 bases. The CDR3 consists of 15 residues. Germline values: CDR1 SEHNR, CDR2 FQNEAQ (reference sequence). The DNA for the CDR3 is TGTGCCAGCAGCCCCGGGACAGGGAACTCCTACGAGCAGTACTTC. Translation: CASSPGTGNSYEQYF.